The 11 T cell receptor beta chains reported below all come from one sample, sequenced in a study of T cells in Graves' hyperthyroidism and ophthalmopathy. RNA transcripts served as the template for amplifying TCR beta CDR3 regions. TCR CDR3 underwent first-round RT-PCR with the HTBI primer set. Each CDR3 protein gets one entry after TCRdb re-called the multiplex PCR reads with MiXCR. The sample contains roughly 420,000 distinct CDR3 sequences, around 16% of which appear only once. The sample was blood. The receptor source for this set is a young woman with Graves' hyperthyroidism.

This clonotype occurred many times. The chain has TRBV10-3 and TRBJ1-1; no clear D gene. Germline CDR1 is ENHRY and CDR2 is SYGVKD. CDR3 size: 13 residues. Deletions cut 8 bases from V and 2 bases from J, with 12 bases between. This chain's CDR3 is CAIRGGINTEAFF. CDR3 in DNA: TGTGCCATCCGGGGAGGGATTAACACTGAAGCTTTCTTT.

The chain joins TRBV20-1 to TRBJ2-3, with 7 nucleotides matching TRBD2. V was clipped by 5 bases and J by 5 bases; unmatched bases: 10. The CDR3 contains 14 residues. Germline loops: CDR1 DFQATT, CDR2 SNEGSKA (reference sequence). The CDR3, as DNA: TGCAGTGCTTCCTACCGCGGGGGTGGAGATACGCAGTATTTT. Translating it yields CSASYRGGGDTQYF.

This chain joins TRBV19 and TRBJ2-1, with 9 positions matching TRBD1. There are 13 residues in the CDR3. V gave up 4 bases and J gave up 9 bases; unmatched junction bases: 4. Germline V gene sequence: CDR1 LNHDA, CDR2 SQIVND (reference sequence). This chain's CDR3 is CASSTTGGSEQFF. The CDR3 DNA follows: TGTGCCAGTAGTACCACAGGGGGCTCTGAGCAGTTCTTC.

This clonotype was counted ten times or more. The chain uses TRBV3-1 and TRBJ2-3; 13 bases fit TRBD2. Germline trimming cut 1 base from V and 0 bases from J; bases unmatched to any gene: 1. The CDR3 contains 17 residues. In germline, CDR1 is LGHDT, CDR2 YNNKEL (reference sequence). CDR3 sequence reads: CASSQGTSGSSTDTQYF. The CDR3 DNA follows: TGTGCCAGCAGCCAAGGGACTAGCGGGAGTAGCACAGATACGCAGTATTTT.

The CDR3 DNA follows: TGCAGTGCTACCCCCCGGCGGGGGACCTATGGCTACACCTTC. This sequence encodes CSATPRRGTYGYTF. The chain is built from TRBV20-1 and TRBJ1-2; D might be TRBD1 (5 bases). V was shortened by 4 bases and J by 4 bases, with 16 bases between the two germline ends. Germline values: CDR1 DFQATT, CDR2 SNEGSKA (reference sequence). The CDR3 consists of 14 residues.

This chain connects TRBV14 to TRBJ2-1, with 13 bases aligning to TRBD2. This CDR3 contains 16 residues. V shed 5 bases, J shed 4 bases, and the junction held 5 bases outside the gene matches. Germline V gives CDR1 SGHDN, CDR2 FVKESK. The CDR3 coding sequence is TGTGCCAGCAGCGCGCCGGGACTAGCGGGGTACAATGAGCAGTTCTTC. It encodes CASSAPGLAGYNEQFF. Combining the CDR3 with reference TRBV14 and TRBJ2-1 gives the whole variable domain EAGVTQFPSHSVIEKGQTVTLRCDPISGHDNLYWYRRVMGKEIKFLLHFVKESKQDESGMPNNRFLAERTGGTYSTLKVQPAELEDSGVYFCASSAPGLAGYNEQFFGPGTRLTVL.

The chain employs TRBV29-1 and TRBJ2-1; D is undetermined. V was cut by 4 bases and J by 5 bases, with 3 bases left in between. The germline V gene has CDR1 SQVTM and CDR2 ANQGSEA. The CDR3 runs to 10 residues. CDR3 amino acids: CSVADNEQFF. The CDR3 nucleotides are TGCAGCGTTGCGGACAATGAGCAGTTCTTC.

The chain couples TRBV13 to TRBJ2-3; TRBD2 agrees at 13 bases. This CDR3 spans 17 amino acids. Germline trimming cut 1 base from V and 3 bases from J; bases unmatched to any gene: 4. CDR1 and CDR2 (germline): PRHDT, FYEKMQ (reference sequence). CDR3 amino acids: CASSLETSGRLTDTQYF. As DNA, the CDR3 is TGTGCCAGCAGCTTAGAGACTAGCGGGAGGTTGACAGATACGCAGTATTTT.

In the case of this clonotype: Being one base from a much bigger clone, this may be a read error. This chain joins TRBV5-1 and TRBJ1-4, with D unclear. Germline V gene lookup returns CDR1 SGHRS and CDR2 YFSETQ. The CDR3 spans 16 residues. V shed 0 bases and J shed 4 bases, with 13 bases lying between them. The CDR3 reads CASSLGLLGLNEKLFF. The CDR3 nucleotides read TGCGCCAGCAGCTTGGGACTGCTGGGCCTTAATGAAAAACTGTTTTTT.

This clonotype was observed many times. The chain uses TRBV20-1 and TRBJ2-7, with a possible D match to TRBD2 (6 bases). CDR3 length: 13 amino acids. Germline V gene sequence: CDR1 DFQATT, CDR2 SNEGSKA (reference sequence). With 5 bases removed from V and 2 bases from J, the gap between germline ends came to 13 bases. CDR3 protein: CSAPLTSPYEQYF. CDR3 nucleotides: TGCAGTGCTCCATTGACTAGTCCCTACGAGCAGTACTTC.

The rearrangement links TRBV3-1 to TRBJ2-1, with 12 positions matching TRBD2. V gave up 1 base and J gave up 5 bases; unmatched junction bases: 3. This CDR3 has 16 residues. The germline V gene encodes CDR1 LGHDT and CDR2 YNNKEL (reference sequence). CDR3: CASSQVGLAGHNEQFF. CDR3 nucleotide sequence: TGTGCCAGCAGCCAAGTGGGACTAGCGGGTCACAATGAGCAGTTCTTC.